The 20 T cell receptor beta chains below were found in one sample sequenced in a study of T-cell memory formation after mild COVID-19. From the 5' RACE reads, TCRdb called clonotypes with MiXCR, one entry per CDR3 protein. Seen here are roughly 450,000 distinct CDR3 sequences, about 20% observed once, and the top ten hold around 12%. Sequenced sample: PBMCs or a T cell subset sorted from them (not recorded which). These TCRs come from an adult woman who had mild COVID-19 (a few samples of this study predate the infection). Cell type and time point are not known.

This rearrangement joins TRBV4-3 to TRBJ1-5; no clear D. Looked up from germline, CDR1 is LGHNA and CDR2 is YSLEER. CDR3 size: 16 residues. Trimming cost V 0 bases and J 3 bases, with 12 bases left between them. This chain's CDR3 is CASSQEWPENNQPQHF. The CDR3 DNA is TGCGCCAGCAGCCAAGAATGGCCAGAGAACAATCAGCCCCAGCATTTT.

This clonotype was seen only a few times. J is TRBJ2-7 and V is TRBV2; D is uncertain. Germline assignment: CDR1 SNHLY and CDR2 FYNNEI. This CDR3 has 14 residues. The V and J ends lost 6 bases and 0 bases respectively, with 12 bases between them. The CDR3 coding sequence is TGTGCCAGCAGGGCTGACGAAACCTCCTACGAGCAGTACTTC. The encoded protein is CASRADETSYEQYF. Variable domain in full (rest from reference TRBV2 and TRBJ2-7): EPEVTQTPSHQVTQMGQEVILRCVPISNHLYFYWYRQILGQKVEFLVSFYNNEISEKSEIFDDQFSVERPDGSNFTLKIRSTKLEDSAMYFCASRADETSYEQYFGPGTRLTVT.

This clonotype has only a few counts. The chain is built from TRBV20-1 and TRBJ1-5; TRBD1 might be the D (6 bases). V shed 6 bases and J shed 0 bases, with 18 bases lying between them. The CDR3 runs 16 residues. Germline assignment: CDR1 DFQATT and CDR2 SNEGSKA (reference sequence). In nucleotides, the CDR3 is TGCAGTGCCCTCACCCAACAGGGATTTAGCAATCAGCCCCAGCATTTT. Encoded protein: CSALTQQGFSNQPQHF.

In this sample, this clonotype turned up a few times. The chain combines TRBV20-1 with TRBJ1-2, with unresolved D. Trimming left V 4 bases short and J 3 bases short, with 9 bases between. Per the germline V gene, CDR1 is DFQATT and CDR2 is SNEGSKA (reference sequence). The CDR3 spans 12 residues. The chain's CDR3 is CSATGSDYGYTF. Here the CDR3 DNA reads TGCAGTGCTACGGGAAGTGACTATGGCTACACCTTC.

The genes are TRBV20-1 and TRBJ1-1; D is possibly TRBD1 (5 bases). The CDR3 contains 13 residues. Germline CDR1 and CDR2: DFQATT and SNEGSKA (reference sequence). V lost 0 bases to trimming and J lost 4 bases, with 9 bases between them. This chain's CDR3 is CSARDWGGTEAFF. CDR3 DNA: TGCAGTGCTAGAGACTGGGGGGGCACTGAAGCTTTCTTT.

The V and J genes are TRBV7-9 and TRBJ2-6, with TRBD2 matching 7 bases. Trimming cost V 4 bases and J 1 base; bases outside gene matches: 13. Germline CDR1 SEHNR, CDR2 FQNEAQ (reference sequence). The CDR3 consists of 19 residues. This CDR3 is CASSYQTSTLVSGANVLTF. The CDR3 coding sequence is TGTGCCAGCAGCTACCAGACTAGCACTCTCGTTTCTGGGGCCAACGTCCTGACTTTC.

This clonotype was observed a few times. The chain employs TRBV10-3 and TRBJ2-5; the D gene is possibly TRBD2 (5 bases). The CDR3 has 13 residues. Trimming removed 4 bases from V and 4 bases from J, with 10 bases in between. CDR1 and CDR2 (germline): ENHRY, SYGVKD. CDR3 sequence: CAISVSAGETQYF. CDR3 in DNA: TGTGCCATCAGTGTAAGCGCGGGAGAGACCCAGTACTTC.

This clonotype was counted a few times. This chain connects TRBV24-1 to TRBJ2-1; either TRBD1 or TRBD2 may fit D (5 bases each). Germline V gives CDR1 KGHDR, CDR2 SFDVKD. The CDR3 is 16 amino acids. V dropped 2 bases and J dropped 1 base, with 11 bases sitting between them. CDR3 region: CATSDYGGASYNEQFF. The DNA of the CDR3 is TGTGCCACCAGTGATTATGGGGGAGCGTCCTACAATGAGCAGTTCTTC.

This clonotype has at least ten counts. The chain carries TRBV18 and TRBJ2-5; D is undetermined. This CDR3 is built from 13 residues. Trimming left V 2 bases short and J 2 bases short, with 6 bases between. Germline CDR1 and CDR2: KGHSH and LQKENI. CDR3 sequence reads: CASSPSVQETQYF. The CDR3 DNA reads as TGTGCCAGCTCACCAAGCGTTCAAGAGACCCAGTACTTC.

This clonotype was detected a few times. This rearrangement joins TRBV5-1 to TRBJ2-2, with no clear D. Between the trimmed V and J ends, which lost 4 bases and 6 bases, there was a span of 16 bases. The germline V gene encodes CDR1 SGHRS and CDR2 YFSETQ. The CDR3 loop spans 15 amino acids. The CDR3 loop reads CASSLGSVMSGELFF. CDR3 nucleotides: TGCGCCAGCAGCCTTGGCTCCGTTATGTCCGGGGAGCTGTTTTTT.

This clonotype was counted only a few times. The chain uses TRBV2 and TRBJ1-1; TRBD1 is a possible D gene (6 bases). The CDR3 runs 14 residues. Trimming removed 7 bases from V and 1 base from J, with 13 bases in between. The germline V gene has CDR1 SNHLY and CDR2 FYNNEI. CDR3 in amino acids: CASTGQMGNTEAFF. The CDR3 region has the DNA TGTGCCAGCACTGGACAGATGGGGAACACTGAAGCTTTCTTT.

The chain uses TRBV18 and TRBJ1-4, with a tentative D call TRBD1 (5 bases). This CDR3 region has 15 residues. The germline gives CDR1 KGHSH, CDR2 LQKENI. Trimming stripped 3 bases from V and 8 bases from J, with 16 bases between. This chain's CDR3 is CASSPPPGGGEKLFF. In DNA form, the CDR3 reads TGTGCCAGCTCACCTCCACCCGGTGGGGGAGAAAAACTGTTTTTT.

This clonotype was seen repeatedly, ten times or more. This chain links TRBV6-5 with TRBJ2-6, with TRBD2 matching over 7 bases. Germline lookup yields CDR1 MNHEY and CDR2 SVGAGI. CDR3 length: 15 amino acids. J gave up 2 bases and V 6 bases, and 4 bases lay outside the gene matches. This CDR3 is CASRGGVAGANVLTF. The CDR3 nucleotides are TGTGCCAGCAGGGGAGGGGTCGCTGGGGCCAACGTCCTGACTTTC.

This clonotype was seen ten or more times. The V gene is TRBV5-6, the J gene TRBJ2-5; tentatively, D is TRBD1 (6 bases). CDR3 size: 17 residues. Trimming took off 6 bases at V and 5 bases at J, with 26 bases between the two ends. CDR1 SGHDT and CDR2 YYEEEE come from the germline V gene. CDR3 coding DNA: TGTGCCAGCACCTCCCCTTCGAGCTGGGGGCTTGCGGAGACCCAGTACTTC. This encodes CASTSPSSWGLAETQYF. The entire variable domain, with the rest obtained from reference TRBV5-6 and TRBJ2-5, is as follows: DAGVTQSPTHLIKTRGQQVTLRCSPKSGHDTVSWYQQALGQGPQFIFQYYEEEERQRGNFPDRFSGHQFPNYSSELNVNALLLGDSALYLCASTSPSSWGLAETQYFGPGTRLLVL.

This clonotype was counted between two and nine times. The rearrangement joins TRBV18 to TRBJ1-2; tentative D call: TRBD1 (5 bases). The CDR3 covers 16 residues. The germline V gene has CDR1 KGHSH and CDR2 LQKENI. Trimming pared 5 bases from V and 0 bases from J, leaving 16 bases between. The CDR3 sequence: CASSSSGTSANYGYTF. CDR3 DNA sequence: TGTGCCAGCTCATCAAGCGGGACGTCAGCTAACTATGGCTACACCTTC.

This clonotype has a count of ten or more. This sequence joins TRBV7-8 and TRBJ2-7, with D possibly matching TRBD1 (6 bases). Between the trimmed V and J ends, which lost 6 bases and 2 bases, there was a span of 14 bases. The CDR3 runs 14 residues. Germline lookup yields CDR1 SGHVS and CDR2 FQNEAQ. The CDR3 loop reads CASSTGQLPYEQYF. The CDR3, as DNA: TGTGCCAGCAGTACTGGACAGCTACCCTACGAGCAGTACTTC. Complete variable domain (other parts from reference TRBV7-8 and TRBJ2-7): GAGVSQSPRYKVAKRGQDVALRCDPISGHVSLFWYQQALGQGPEFLTYFQNEAQLDKSGLPSDRFFAERPEGSVSTLKIQRTQQEDSAVYLCASSTGQLPYEQYFGPGTRLTVT.

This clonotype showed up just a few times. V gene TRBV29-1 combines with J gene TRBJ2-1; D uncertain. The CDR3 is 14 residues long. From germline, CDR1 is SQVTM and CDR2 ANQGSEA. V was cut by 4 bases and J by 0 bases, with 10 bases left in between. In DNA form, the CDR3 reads TGCAGCGTTGGGCCAGCCAACTCCTACAATGAGCAGTTCTTC. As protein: CSVGPANSYNEQFF.

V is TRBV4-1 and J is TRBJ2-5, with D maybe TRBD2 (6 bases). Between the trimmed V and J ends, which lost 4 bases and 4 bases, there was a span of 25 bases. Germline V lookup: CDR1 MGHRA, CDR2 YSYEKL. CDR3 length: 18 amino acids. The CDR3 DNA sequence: TGCGCCAGCAGCCGACTAGTTCTCGGGAAAGTTCCCTTAGAGACCCAGTACTTC. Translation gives CASSRLVLGKVPLETQYF.

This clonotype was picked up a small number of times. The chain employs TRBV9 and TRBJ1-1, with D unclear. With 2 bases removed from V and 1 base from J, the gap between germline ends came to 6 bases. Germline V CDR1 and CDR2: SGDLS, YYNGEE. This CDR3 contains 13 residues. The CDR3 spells CASSVKGNTEAFF. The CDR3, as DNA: TGTGCCAGCAGCGTCAAAGGGAACACTGAAGCTTTCTTT.

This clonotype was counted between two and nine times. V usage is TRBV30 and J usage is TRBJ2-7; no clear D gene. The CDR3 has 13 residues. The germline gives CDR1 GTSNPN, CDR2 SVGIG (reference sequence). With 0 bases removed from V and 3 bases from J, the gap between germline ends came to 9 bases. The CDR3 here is CAWSVTPGYEQYF. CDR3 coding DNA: TGTGCCTGGAGTGTGACACCTGGCTACGAGCAGTACTTC.